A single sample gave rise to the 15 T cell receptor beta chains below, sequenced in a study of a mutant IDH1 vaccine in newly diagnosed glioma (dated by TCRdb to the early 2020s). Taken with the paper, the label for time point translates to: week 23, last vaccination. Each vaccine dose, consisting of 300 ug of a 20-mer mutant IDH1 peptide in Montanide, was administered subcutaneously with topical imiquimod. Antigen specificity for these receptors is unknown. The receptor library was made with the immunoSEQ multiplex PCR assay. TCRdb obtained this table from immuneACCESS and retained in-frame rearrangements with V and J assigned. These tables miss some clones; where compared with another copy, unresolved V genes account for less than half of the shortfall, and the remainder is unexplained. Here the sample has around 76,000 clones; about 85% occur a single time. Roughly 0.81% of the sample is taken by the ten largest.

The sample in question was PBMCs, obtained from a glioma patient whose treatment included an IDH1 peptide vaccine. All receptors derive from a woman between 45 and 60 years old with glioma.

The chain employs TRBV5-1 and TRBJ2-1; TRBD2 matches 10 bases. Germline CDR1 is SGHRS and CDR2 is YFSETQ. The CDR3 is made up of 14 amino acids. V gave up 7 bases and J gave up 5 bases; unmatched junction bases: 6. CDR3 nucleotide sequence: TGCGCCAGCGGTACTAGCGGGATTAACAATGAGCAGTTCTTC. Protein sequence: CASGTSGINNEQFF. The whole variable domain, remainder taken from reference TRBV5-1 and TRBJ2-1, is KAGVTQTPRYLIKTRGQQVTLSCSPISGHRSVSWYQQTPGQGLQFLFEYFSETQRNKGNFPGRFSGRQFSNSRSEMNVSTLELGDSALYLCASGTSGINNEQFFGPGTRLTVL.

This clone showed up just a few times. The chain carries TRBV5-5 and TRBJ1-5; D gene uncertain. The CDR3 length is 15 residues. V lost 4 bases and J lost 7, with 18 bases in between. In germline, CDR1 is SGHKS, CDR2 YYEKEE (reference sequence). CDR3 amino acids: CASSLLVGGAQPQHF. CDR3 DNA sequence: TGTGCCAGCAGCCTCCTTGTAGGAGGAGCCCAGCCCCAGCATTTT. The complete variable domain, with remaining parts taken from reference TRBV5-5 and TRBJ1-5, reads DAGVTQSPTHLIKTRGQQVTLRCSPISGHKSVSWYQQVLGQGPQFIFQYYEKEERGRGNFPDRFSARQFPNYSSELNVNALLLGDSALYLCASSLLVGGAQPQHFGDGTRLSIL.

In nucleotides, the CDR3 is TGTGCCAGCTCGGACCTTCCGTCCGTCACCGGGGAGCTGTTTTTT. Amino acids: CASSDLPSVTGELFF. V usage is TRBV18 and J usage is TRBJ2-2; D gene uncertain. Trimming pared 6 bases from V and 4 bases from J, leaving 15 bases between. The CDR3 loop spans 15 amino acids. From germline, CDR1 is KGHSH and CDR2 LQKENI.

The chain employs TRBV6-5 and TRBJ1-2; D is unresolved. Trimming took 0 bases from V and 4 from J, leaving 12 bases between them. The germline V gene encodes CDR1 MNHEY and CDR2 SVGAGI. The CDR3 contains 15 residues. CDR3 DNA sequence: TGTGCCAGCAGTTACTCGATAGAGTATAGCTATGGCTACACCTTC. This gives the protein CASSYSIEYSYGYTF.

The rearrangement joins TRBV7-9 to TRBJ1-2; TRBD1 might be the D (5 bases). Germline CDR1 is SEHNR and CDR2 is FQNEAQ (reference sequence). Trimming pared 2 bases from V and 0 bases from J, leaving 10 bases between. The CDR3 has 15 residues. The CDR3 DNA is TGTGCCAGCAGCTTACGTGGGGGAGCTAACTATGGCTACACCTTC. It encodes CASSLRGGANYGYTF.

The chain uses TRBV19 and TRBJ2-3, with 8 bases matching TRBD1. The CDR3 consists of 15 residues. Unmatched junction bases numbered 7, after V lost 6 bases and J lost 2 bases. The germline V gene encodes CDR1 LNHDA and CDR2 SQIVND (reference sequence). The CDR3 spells CASRRQGLSTDTQYF. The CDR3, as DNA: TGTGCCAGTAGGAGACAGGGGCTTTCCACAGATACGCAGTATTTT.

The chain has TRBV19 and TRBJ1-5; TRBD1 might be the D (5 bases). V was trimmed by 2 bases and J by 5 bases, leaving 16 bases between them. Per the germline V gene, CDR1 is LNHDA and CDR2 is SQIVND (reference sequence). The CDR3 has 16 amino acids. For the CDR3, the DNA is TGTGCCAGTAGTATAACCTCCGGGACTGGGGATCAGCCCCAGCATTTT. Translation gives CASSITSGTGDQPQHF.

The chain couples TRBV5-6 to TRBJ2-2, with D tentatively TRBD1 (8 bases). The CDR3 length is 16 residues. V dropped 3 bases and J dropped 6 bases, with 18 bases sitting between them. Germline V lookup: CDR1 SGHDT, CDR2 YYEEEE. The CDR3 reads CASSSGRTGRAGELFF. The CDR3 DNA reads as TGTGCCAGCAGCTCGGGAAGGACAGGGAGGGCCGGGGAGCTGTTTTTT.

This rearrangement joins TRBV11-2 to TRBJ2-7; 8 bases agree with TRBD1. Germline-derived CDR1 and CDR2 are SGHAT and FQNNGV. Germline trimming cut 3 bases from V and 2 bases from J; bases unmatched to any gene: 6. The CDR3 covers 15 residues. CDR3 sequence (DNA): TGTGCCAGCAGCTTCGACAGGGGCCTAACCTACGAGCAGTACTTC. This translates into CASSFDRGLTYEQYF. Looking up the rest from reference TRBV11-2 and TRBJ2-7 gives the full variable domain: EAGVAQSPRYKIIEKRQSVAFWCNPISGHATLYWYQQILGQGPKLLIQFQNNGVVDDSQLPKDRFSAERLKGVDSTLKIQPAKLEDSAVYLCASSFDRGLTYEQYFGPGTRLTVT.

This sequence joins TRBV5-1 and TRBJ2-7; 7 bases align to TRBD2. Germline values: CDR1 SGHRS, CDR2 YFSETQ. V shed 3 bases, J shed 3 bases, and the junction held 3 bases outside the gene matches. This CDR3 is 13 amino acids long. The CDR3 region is CASSSGLIYEQYF. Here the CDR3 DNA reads TGCGCCAGCAGCTCGGGACTAATCTACGAGCAGTACTTC.

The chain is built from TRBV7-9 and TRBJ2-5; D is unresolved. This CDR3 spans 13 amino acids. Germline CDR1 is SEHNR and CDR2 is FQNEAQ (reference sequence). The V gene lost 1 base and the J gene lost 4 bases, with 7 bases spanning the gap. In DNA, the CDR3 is TGTGCCAGCAGCTTAGAGGTTGTAGAGACCCAGTACTTC. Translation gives CASSLEVVETQYF. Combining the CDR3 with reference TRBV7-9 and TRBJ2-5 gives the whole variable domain DTGVSQNPRHKITKRGQNVTFRCDPISEHNRLYWYRQTLGQGPEFLTYFQNEAQLEKSRLLSDRFSAERPKGSFSTLEIQRTEQGDSAMYLCASSLEVVETQYFGPGTRLLVL.

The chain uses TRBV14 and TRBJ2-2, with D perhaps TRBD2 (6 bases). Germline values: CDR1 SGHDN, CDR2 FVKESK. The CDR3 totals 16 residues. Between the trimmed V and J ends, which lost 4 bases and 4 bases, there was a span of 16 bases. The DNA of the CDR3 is TGTGCCAGCAGCCCGATCCGGGACTTTTTCACCGGGGAGCTGTTTTTT. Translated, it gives CASSPIRDFFTGELFF.

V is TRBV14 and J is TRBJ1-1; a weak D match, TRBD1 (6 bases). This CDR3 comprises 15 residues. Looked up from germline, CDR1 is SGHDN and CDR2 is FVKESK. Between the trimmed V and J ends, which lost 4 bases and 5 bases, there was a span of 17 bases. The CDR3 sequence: CASSLRVQGRTEAFF. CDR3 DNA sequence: TGTGCCAGCAGCCTGAGGGTGCAGGGGCGGACTGAAGCTTTCTTT. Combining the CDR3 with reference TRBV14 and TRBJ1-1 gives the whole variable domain EAGVTQFPSHSVIEKGQTVTLRCDPISGHDNLYWYRRVMGKEIKFLLHFVKESKQDESGMPNNRFLAERTGGTYSTLKVQPAELEDSGVYFCASSLRVQGRTEAFFGQGTRLTVV.

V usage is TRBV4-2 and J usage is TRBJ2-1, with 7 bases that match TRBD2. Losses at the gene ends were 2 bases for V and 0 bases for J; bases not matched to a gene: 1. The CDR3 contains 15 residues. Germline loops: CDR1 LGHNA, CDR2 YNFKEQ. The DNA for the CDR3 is TGTGCCAGCAGCCAACGGGGGGACTCCTACAATGAGCAGTTCTTC. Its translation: CASSQRGDSYNEQFF.

The CDR3 spells CASSVPGAAGGYTF. CDR3 DNA: TGTGCCAGCAGCGTCCCGGGGGCTGCTGGTGGCTACACCTTC. V gene TRBV9 combines with J gene TRBJ1-2; a possible D gene is TRBD1 (6 bases). Deletions cut 2 bases from V and 7 bases from J, with 15 bases between. This CDR3 has 14 amino acids. The germline V gene encodes CDR1 SGDLS and CDR2 YYNGEE. The full variable domain, rest sourced from reference TRBV9 and TRBJ1-2, is DSGVTQTPKHLITATGQRVTLRCSPRSGDLSVYWYQQSLDQGLQFLIQYYNGEERAKGNILERFSAQQFPDLHSELNLSSLELGDSALYFCASSVPGAAGGYTFGSGTRLTVV.